This T cell receptor (beta chain) was profiled in a study of response to subunit inactivated influenza vaccine. The study, taken as a whole, reports: Authors suggested few new T cells are recruited by each seasonal influenza vaccination.

The CDR3 covers 15 residues. J gave up 2 bases and V 5 bases, and 7 bases lay outside the gene matches. Each CDR3 protein is one row after TCRdb ran MiXCR on the RT-PCR reads. The sample consists of about 780,000 distinct CDR3 sequences, less than 20% of them appearing once. In its sample, this clonotype was seen a few times. Its matching antigen is unknown. This receptor was taken from a man between 50 and 59 years old who received an inactivated influenza vaccine. Sequencing was performed on PBMCs from blood, taken about 5 days after vaccination. The chain recombines TRBV12-3 or TRBV12-4 with TRBJ2-3; TRBD1 aligns across 7 bases. CDR3 protein: CASSRDRALTDTQYF. In DNA, the CDR3 is TGTGCCAGCAGTCGAGACAGGGCGCTCACAGATACGCAGTATTTT.